This is a list of T cell receptor beta chains from one sample in a study of blood T cells in healthy people across ages. A single record per CDR3 protein comes from TCRdb applying MiXCR to the 5' RACE reads. The sample lists 700,000 or so distinct CDR3 sequences; less than 45% were seen once. The specimen was blood. Receptors originate from a man older than 75 in good health. Each CDR3 is given with its conserved first and last residue. D genes are given only for firm matches. Clone size is given for some rows only: seen once, a few or many times, or a class if the clone is expanded.

clone size	D gene	V gene	J gene	CDR3 protein	CDR3 DNA
few	NA	TRBV7-2	TRBJ1-6	CASSYGQPSYNSPLHF	TGTGCCAGCAGCTACGGACAGCCCAGCTATAATTCACCCCTCCACTTT
NA	NA	TRBV28	TRBJ2-2	CASSFLGRVFRLNGELFF	TGTGCCAGCAGTTTTTTAGGGCGTGTCTTTAGGCTTAACGGGGAGCTGTTTTTT
NA	NA	TRBV6-5	TRBJ1-5	CASSRGQLNQPQHF	TGTGCCAGCAGCCGAGGACAGTTAAATCAGCCCCAGCATTTT
NA	TRBD2	TRBV15	TRBJ2-3	CATSRRTSGNTDTQYF	TGTGCCACCAGCAGGAGGACTAGCGGGAACACAGATACGCAGTATTTT
NA	TRBD1	TRBV6-2/TRBV6-3	TRBJ2-3	CASSFTGGSDTQYF	TGTGCCAGCAGTTTTACAGGGGGCTCGGATACGCAGTATTTT
NA	NA	TRBV11-2	TRBJ2-5	CASTDWGPGAETQYF	TGTGCCAGCACCGATTGGGGGCCCGGGGCGGAGACCCAGTACTTC
many	NA	TRBV20-1	TRBJ1-2	CSARALSQSNNYGYTF	TGCAGTGCTAGAGCCCTGTCGCAGTCGAATAACTATGGCTACACCTTC
NA	TRBD1	TRBV6-4	TRBJ1-6	CASRGTEVNSPLHF	TGTGCCAGCAGGGGGACAGAGGTAAATTCACCCCTCCACTTT
NA	NA	TRBV7-9	TRBJ1-2	CASTRGAGVVYGYTF	TGTGCCAGCACCAGGGGTGCGGGGGTCGTCTATGGCTACACCTTC
NA	NA	TRBV4-3	TRBJ2-1	CASSRDLRAVTYNEQFF	TGCGCCAGCAGCCGAGATTTAAGGGCGGTAACCTACAATGAGCAGTTCTTC
few	NA	TRBV3-1	TRBJ2-7	CASSQGPTSSYEQYF	TGTGCCAGCAGCCAAGGGCCCACAAGCTCCTACGAGCAGTACTTC
NA	NA	TRBV19	TRBJ2-1	CASSIALRDTSYNEQFF	TGTGCCAGTAGTATCGCCCTCCGGGACACCTCCTACAATGAGCAGTTCTTC
NA	NA	TRBV5-6	TRBJ1-3	CASSLSLAGNTIYF	TGTGCCAGCAGCTTGAGTCTCGCCGGAAACACCATATATTTT
few	TRBD1	TRBV2	TRBJ1-4	CASSLQGQSNEKLFF	TGTGCCAGCAGCCTACAGGGACAGAGTAATGAAAAACTGTTTTTT
NA	TRBD1	TRBV28	TRBJ1-2	CASSLGGQGRNYGYTF	TGTGCCAGCAGTTTAGGGGGACAGGGTAGGAACTATGGCTACACCTTC
NA	NA	TRBV20-1	TRBJ1-4	CSAREQPGKLFF	TGCAGTGCTAGGGAGCAGCCTGGAAAACTGTTTTTT
NA	TRBD2	TRBV27	TRBJ2-1	CASRRTSGGASNEQFF	TGTGCCAGCAGGAGGACTAGCGGGGGGGCAAGCAATGAGCAGTTCTTC
few	TRBD1	TRBV6-2/TRBV6-3	TRBJ1-6	CASNDRVLSPLHF	TGTGCCAGCAACGACAGGGTTTTATCACCCCTCCACTTT
NA	NA	TRBV13	TRBJ1-1	CASSYGTLNTEAFF	TGTGCCAGCAGCTACGGCACCCTGAACACTGAAGCTTTCTTT
NA	TRBD2	TRBV20-1	TRBJ2-7	CSARKPGLAEPYEQYF	TGCAGTGCTAGGAAACCGGGACTAGCGGAGCCCTACGAGCAGTACTTC
NA	NA	TRBV7-9	TRBJ2-5	CASSFPGAVETQYF	TGTGCCAGCAGTTTCCCAGGGGCGGTGGAGACCCAGTACTTC
NA	TRBD2	TRBV7-9	TRBJ2-7	CASSLDASGRHEQYF	TGTGCCAGCAGCTTAGACGCTAGCGGGAGGCACGAGCAGTACTTC
NA	TRBD2	TRBV20-1	TRBJ2-7	CSASRGAGVTDEQYF	TGCAGTGCCTCAAGGGGAGCGGGAGTGACGGACGAGCAGTACTTC
NA	NA	TRBV7-3	TRBJ2-5	CASSLNALKETQYF	TGTGCCAGCAGCTTAAACGCCCTGAAAGAGACCCAGTACTTC
few	NA	TRBV6-5	TRBJ2-1	CASSYTDISLDNEQFF	TGTGCCAGCAGTTACACGGATATCTCGTTGGACAATGAGCAGTTCTTC
NA	NA	TRBV12-3/TRBV12-4	TRBJ2-5	CASSSQQGRWETQYF	TGTGCCAGCAGTTCCCAACAGGGAAGATGGGAGACCCAGTACTTC
NA	TRBD1	TRBV7-2	TRBJ1-2	CASSLDPGQGKNGYTF	TGTGCCAGCAGCTTGGACCCGGGACAGGGGAAGAATGGCTACACCTTC
NA	TRBD2	TRBV4-1	TRBJ2-2	CASSQELAGGPTGELFF	TGCGCCAGCAGCCAGGAACTAGCGGGGGGGCCGACCGGGGAGCTGTTTTTT
NA	TRBD1	TRBV20-1	TRBJ2-3	CGTTGGLPDTQYF	TGCGGTACGACAGGGGGCCTCCCAGATACGCAGTATTTT
NA	NA	TRBV7-9	TRBJ2-5	CASRSNTGTQETQYF	TGTGCCAGCAGATCCAACACGGGGACTCAAGAGACCCAGTACTTC
NA	NA	TRBV12-3/TRBV12-4	TRBJ2-3	CASSLRGRGRSADTQYF	TGTGCCAGCAGTTTAAGAGGCAGGGGGAGGTCGGCAGATACGCAGTATTTT
few	TRBD2	TRBV20-1	TRBJ2-7	CSAPLELASEQYF	TGCAGTGCCCCCCTAGAACTAGCGAGCGAGCAGTACTTC
NA	NA	TRBV20-1	TRBJ1-4	CSARDLVRVEKLFF	TGCAGTGCTAGAGATCTCGTTAGGGTTGAAAAACTGTTTTTT
NA	NA	TRBV11-3	TRBJ2-1	CASSLDWGDSVHNEQFF	TGTGCCAGCAGCTTAGATTGGGGGGACTCTGTCCACAATGAGCAGTTCTTC
NA	TRBD2	TRBV5-1	TRBJ2-5	CASSRVAGGGNNEQYF	TGCGCCAGCAGCCGGGTAGCGGGAGGGGGCAACAATGAGCAGTACTTC
NA	NA	TRBV10-2	TRBJ1-5	CASSDRFWPQHF	TGCGCCAGCAGTGACAGATTTTGGCCCCAGCATTTT
once	TRBD2	TRBV7-8	TRBJ2-7	CASSTDSGGAGNEQYF	TGTGCCAGCAGCACCGATAGCGGGGGGGCGGGGAATGAGCAGTACTTC
NA	TRBD1	TRBV5-1	TRBJ1-2	CASLPLDRDFGYTF	TGCGCCAGCCTCCCCTTGGACAGGGACTTCGGCTACACCTTC
few	NA	TRBV2	TRBJ2-7	CASRDDSSTYEQYF	TGTGCCAGCAGGGACGACAGCAGCACCTACGAGCAGTACTTC